This T cell receptor (beta chain) is from a study of shared clonotypes between healthy human individuals. The assay was immunoSEQ multiplex PCR, and TCRdb's table has in-frame clones only and misses some. The profile covers about 2.3 million clones, with just over 90% appearing a single time and 0.3% to 0.4% taken by the ten largest. Germline V CDR1 and CDR2: SGHRS, YFSETQ. The V and J ends lost 4 bases and 5 bases, in that order; junction bases with no gene match: 11. CDR3 length: 15 residues. The TCR comes from a man between 18 and 29 years old in good health. Some clones in this sample may be carry-over from other donors' samples. J is TRBJ2-7 and V is TRBV5-1; 8 bases are shared with TRBD1. The sequenced sample was naive CD4+ T cells from PBMCs. Described subset: CD45RA+ positively selected. The CDR3 nucleotides read TGCGCCAGCAGCGACCGGACAGGGAGATTCGACGAGCAGTACTTC. Amino acid sequence: CASSDRTGRFDEQYF.